This T cell receptor beta chain was sequenced in a study of blood T cell repertoires in COVID-19. Study background: COVID-19 samples from acute and convalescent phases originated in the United States, Italy and Spain. T cells, B-cell-depleted T cells, or PBMCs provided the cDNA or gDNA that served as material.

Original data processing: Using reference gene primer amplification, nucleated cell counts were estimated. Sequencing was performed with immunoSEQ multiplex PCR; in TCRdb, only in-frame clones are kept and a portion is missing. Clone size and V and J calls were adopted from that table, with D and trimming inferred from the DNA. The sample lists 72,000 or so clones; about nine tenths were seen once. In its sample, this clone was seen a few times. The CDR3 length is 16 residues. Trimming removed 4 bases at V and 2 bases at J, with 15 bases between. Per germline, CDR1 SGHRS and CDR2 YFSETQ. The chain couples TRBV5-1 to TRBJ1-4; D is possibly TRBD1 (6 bases). Sample: peripheral blood. The clonotype comes from a woman in her sixties or seventies with acute or convalescent COVID-19. CDR3 region: CASSRRFGQTNEKLFF. CDR3 sequence (DNA): TGCGCCAGCAGCCGTCGCTTCGGACAGACTAATGAAAAACTGTTTTTT.